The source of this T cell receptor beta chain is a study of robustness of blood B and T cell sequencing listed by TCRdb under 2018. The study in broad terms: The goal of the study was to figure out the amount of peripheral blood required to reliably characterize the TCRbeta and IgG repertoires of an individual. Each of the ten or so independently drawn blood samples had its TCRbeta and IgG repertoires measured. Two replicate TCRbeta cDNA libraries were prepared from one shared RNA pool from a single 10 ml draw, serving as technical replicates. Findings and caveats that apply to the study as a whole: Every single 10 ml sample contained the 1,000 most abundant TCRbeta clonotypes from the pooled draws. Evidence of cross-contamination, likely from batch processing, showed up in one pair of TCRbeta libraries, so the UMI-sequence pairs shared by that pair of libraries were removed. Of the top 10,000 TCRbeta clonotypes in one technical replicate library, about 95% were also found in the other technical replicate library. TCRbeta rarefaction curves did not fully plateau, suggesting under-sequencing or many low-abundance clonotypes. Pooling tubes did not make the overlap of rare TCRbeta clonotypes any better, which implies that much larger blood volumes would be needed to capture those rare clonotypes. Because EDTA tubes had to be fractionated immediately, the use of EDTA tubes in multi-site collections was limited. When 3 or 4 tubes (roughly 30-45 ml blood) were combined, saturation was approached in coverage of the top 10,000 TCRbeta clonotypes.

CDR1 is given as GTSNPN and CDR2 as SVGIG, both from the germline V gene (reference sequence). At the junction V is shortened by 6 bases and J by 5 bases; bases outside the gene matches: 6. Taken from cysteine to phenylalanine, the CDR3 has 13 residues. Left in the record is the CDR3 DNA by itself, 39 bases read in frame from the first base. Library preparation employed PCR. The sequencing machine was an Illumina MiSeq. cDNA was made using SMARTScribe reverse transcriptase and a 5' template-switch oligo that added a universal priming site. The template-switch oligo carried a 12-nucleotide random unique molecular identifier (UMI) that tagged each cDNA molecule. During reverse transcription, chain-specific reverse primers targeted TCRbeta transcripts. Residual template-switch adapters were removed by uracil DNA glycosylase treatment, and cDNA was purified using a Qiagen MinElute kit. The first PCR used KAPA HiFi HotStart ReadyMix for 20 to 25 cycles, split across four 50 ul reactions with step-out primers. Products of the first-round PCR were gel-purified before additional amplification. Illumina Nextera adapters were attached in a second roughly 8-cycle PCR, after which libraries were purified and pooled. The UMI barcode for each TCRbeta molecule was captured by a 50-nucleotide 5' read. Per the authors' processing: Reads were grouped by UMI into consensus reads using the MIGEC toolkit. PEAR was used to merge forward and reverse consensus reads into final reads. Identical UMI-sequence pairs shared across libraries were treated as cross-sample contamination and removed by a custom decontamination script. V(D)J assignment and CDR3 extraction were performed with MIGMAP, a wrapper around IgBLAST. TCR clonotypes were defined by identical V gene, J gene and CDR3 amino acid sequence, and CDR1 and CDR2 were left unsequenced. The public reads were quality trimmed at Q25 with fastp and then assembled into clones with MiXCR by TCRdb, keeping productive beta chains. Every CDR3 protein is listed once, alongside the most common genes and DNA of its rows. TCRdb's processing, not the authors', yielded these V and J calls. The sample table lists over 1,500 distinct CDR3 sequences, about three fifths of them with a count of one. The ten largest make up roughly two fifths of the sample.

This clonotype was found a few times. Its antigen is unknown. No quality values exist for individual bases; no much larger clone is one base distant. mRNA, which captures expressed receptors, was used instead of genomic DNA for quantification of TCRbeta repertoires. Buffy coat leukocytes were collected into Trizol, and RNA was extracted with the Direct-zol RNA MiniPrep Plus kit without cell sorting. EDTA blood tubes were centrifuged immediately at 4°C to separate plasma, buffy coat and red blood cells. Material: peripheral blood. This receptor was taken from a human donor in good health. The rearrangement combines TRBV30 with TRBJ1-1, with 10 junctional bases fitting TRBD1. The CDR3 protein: CACMTGGWTEAFF. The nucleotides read TGTGCCTGCATGACAGGGGGCTGGACTGAAGCTTTCTTT. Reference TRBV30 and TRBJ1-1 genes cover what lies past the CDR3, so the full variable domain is SQTIHQWPATLVQPVGSPLSLECTVEGTSNPNLYWYRQAAGRGLQLLFYSVGIGQISSEVPQNLSASRPQDRQFILSSKKLLLSDSGFYLCACMTGGWTEAFFGQGTRLTVV.